One T cell receptor beta chain is described in this entry. Its antigen is unknown. The same CDR3 also results from other DNA sequences found in this sample. The PCR ran on 60 Vbeta and 13 Jbeta primers. How the authors handled the data: In a later analysis, the count reached 80 million or so unique TCR beta chains, with around 10 million shared. Method: immunoSEQ multiplex PCR; TCRdb's copy keeps in-frame clones and lacks some. V and J calls and clone size are those listed in that table; D and trimming were worked out from the DNA. The data contain more than 90,000 clones, about 75% of them singletons. Each donor was healthy, and each was a bone marrow donor. These data are taken from a study of cytomegalovirus exposure and HLA in healthy donors. Study-wide results and limits: In presence/absence analyses, roughly uniform sequencing depth across donors was assumed. Accounts indicate the classifier identified cytomegalovirus status with strong specificity and sensitivity.

The CDR3 is 16 residues long. Germline loops: CDR1 MGHRA, CDR2 YSYEKL. The V and J ends lost 0 bases and 6 bases, in that order; junction bases with no gene match: 8. The sequence came from a man aged 35 to 55 in good health and CMV-seropositive. This rearrangement joins TRBV4-1 to TRBJ2-3; 8 nucleotides line up with TRBD2. The sample was PBMCs. The CDR3 loop reads CASSQDGGGQTDTQYF. The CDR3 DNA reads as TGCGCCAGCAGCCAAGATGGCGGGGGGCAAACGGATACGCAGTATTTT.